Presented here are 24 T cell receptor beta chains from one specimen sequenced in a study of T cell responses to AZD1222 COVID-19 vaccine. Method: immunoSEQ multiplex PCR; TCRdb's copy keeps in-frame clones and lacks some. The table lists 95,000 to 130,000 clones, 85% to 95% of them singletons. Specimen: peripheral blood, collected on day 0 of AZD1222 vaccination. Receptors originate from an adult in good health.

The chain couples TRBV7-9 to TRBJ1-4; D is ambiguous. V was cut by 5 bases and J by 0 bases, with 10 bases left in between. The CDR3 length is 15 residues. In germline, CDR1 is SEHNR, CDR2 FQNEAQ (reference sequence). CDR3 coding DNA: TGTGCCAGCAGCCCCTGGGCCGCAACTAATGAAAAACTGTTTTTT. Protein product: CASSPWAATNEKLFF.

The DNA of the CDR3 is TGTGCCAGCAGTGGCCTCTCCAATGAGCAGTTCTTC. Amino acid sequence: CASSGLSNEQFF. This chain links TRBV2 with TRBJ2-1, with D unresolved. This CDR3 has 12 residues. Trimming left V 4 bases short and J 6 bases short, with 7 bases between. Germline V gives CDR1 SNHLY, CDR2 FYNNEI.

This chain uses TRBV12-3 or TRBV12-4 with TRBJ2-1, with D hard to call. The CDR3 is made up of 12 amino acids. Trimming removed 3 bases from V and 5 bases from J, with 5 bases in between. Here the CDR3 reads CASSFQDNEQFF. DNA for the CDR3: TGTGCCAGCAGTTTCCAGGACAATGAGCAGTTCTTC.

The chain links TRBV3-1 (or the pseudogene TRBV3-2) to TRBJ2-2, with D perhaps TRBD2 (5 bases). V gave up 2 bases and J gave up 6 bases, with 10 bases separating them. This CDR3 contains 14 residues. CDR1 is LGHDT, CDR2 YNNKEL, per germline (reference sequence). This CDR3 reads CASSQRGSPGELFF. The CDR3 bases are TGTGCCAGCAGCCAACGCGGGTCTCCCGGGGAGCTGTTTTTT.

The chain has TRBV3-1 (or the pseudogene TRBV3-2) and TRBJ1-2, with D hard to call. CDR1 is LGHDT, CDR2 YNNKEL, per germline (reference sequence). Trimming cost V 3 bases and J 2 bases, with 16 bases left between them. The CDR3 is 16 residues long. This CDR3 reads CASSQGNPSVNYGYTF. Written as DNA, the CDR3 is TGTGCCAGCAGCCAGGGGAACCCGAGTGTAAACTATGGCTACACCTTC.

This clone was detected once. The chain carries TRBV6-6 and TRBJ1-1, with D possibly being TRBD1 (5 bases). The germline V and J ends were trimmed by 10 bases and 3 bases, with 15 bases remaining between them. The CDR3 consists of 13 residues. Germline V CDR1 and CDR2: MNHNY, SVGAGI (reference sequence). The CDR3 region is CAILGPRDTEAFF. CDR3 DNA sequence: TGTGCCATCCTGGGCCCCAGGGACACTGAAGCTTTCTTT.

The J gene is TRBJ2-3, the V gene TRBV9, with 8 positions matching TRBD2. The J segment lost 2 bases and the V segment lost 3 bases, leaving 11 bases of the junction unmatched. Germline V gives CDR1 SGDLS, CDR2 YYNGEE. The CDR3 extends over 17 amino acids. Written as DNA, the CDR3 is TGTGCCAGCAGCGGCCATGGGGCTAGCGGGCCCACAGATACGCAGTATTTT. It yields the protein CASSGHGASGPTDTQYF. The whole variable domain, filled in from reference TRBV9 and TRBJ2-3, reads DSGVTQTPKHLITATGQRVTLRCSPRSGDLSVYWYQQSLDQGLQFLIQYYNGEERAKGNILERFSAQQFPDLHSELNLSSLELGDSALYFCASSGHGASGPTDTQYFGPGTRLTVL.

V and J are TRBV7-8 and TRBJ2-3, with TRBD2 as a possible D gene (6 bases). Between the trimmed V and J ends, which lost 1 base and 5 bases, there was a span of 10 bases. Germline loops: CDR1 SGHVS, CDR2 FQNEAQ. This CDR3 region has 14 residues. CDR3 sequence (DNA): TGTGCCAGCAGCTTAGAAGGGCGGGGAGATACGCAGTATTTT. This translates into CASSLEGRGDTQYF.

The chain has TRBV29-1 and TRBJ2-2; 8 nucleotides match TRBD1. Unmatched junction bases numbered 11, after V lost 6 bases and J lost 5 bases. CDR3 length: 15 amino acids. Germline V lookup: CDR1 SQVTM, CDR2 ANQGSEA. CDR3 sequence: CSVVGQEGGTGELFF. The CDR3, as DNA: TGCAGCGTCGTGGGACAGGAGGGGGGAACCGGGGAGCTGTTTTTT.

The chain carries TRBV7-9 and TRBJ2-1; D assignment may be TRBD1 or TRBD2 (6 bases each). CDR1 is SEHNR, CDR2 FQNEAQ, per germline (reference sequence). V shed 8 bases and J shed 6 bases, with 26 bases lying between them. The CDR3 runs 17 residues. Written as DNA, the CDR3 is TGTGCCAGCGGGGGGCCAAACGGGTCGGGAGTGGGCAATGAGCAGTTCTTC. As protein: CASGGPNGSGVGNEQFF. Drawing the rest from reference TRBV7-9 and TRBJ2-1, the complete variable domain is DTGVSQNPRHKITKRGQNVTFRCDPISEHNRLYWYRQTLGQGPEFLTYFQNEAQLEKSRLLSDRFSAERPKGSFSTLEIQRTEQGDSAMYLCASGGPNGSGVGNEQFFGPGTRLTVL.

J is TRBJ1-1 and V is TRBV4-1; 7 nucleotides match TRBD1. The germline V gene has CDR1 MGHRA and CDR2 YSYEKL. V trimming: 3 bases; J trimming: 3 bases; junction bases outside the gene matches: 4. The CDR3 runs 14 residues. The CDR3 bases are TGCGCCAGCAGCCATCCCCAGGGGGACACTGAAGCTTTCTTT. This codes for CASSHPQGDTEAFF.

V is TRBV2 and J is TRBJ2-2; D might be TRBD2 (6 bases). The CDR3 extends over 14 amino acids. Germline loops: CDR1 SNHLY, CDR2 FYNNEI. V shed 7 bases and J shed 2 bases, with 11 bases lying between them. CDR3 in DNA: TGTGCCAGCAAGAGGACTATTAACACCGGGGAGCTGTTTTTT. Protein: CASKRTINTGELFF.

The rearrangement joins TRBV19 to TRBJ1-5; the match to TRBD1 covers 8 bases. CDR1 and CDR2 (germline): LNHDA, SQIVND (reference sequence). The length of the CDR3 is 17 residues. With V trimmed by 0 bases and J by 9 bases, 13 bases remained unmatched. The CDR3 DNA reads as TGTGCCAGTAGTATAGATTTCTACAGGGGGTCCCAGGGGCCCCAGCATTTT. Translation gives CASSIDFYRGSQGPQHF.

The genes are TRBV9 and TRBJ2-1; a possible D gene is TRBD2 (5 bases). The CDR3 contains 14 residues. V was clipped by 3 bases and J by 0 bases, with 7 bases between them. Germline loops: CDR1 SGDLS, CDR2 YYNGEE. The CDR3: CASSATSSYNEQFF. The CDR3 DNA is TGTGCCAGCAGCGCAACTAGCTCCTACAATGAGCAGTTCTTC.

This clone was counted only a few times. The sample holds other DNA sequences that translate to the same CDR3. This chain connects TRBV3-1 (or the pseudogene TRBV3-2) to TRBJ2-7; 11 nucleotides agree with TRBD2. Germline V gene lookup returns CDR1 LGHDT and CDR2 YNNKEL (reference sequence). CDR3 size: 15 residues. V dropped 3 bases and J dropped 4; count of bases not matched to a gene: 5. The CDR3: CASSQGTSGSYEQYF. The CDR3 DNA reads as TGTGCCAGCAGCCAGGGCACTAGCGGGAGTTACGAGCAGTACTTC.

The table lists this clone with a count of one. The genes are TRBV6-5 and TRBJ1-2; the D gene is possibly TRBD1 (5 bases). Germline lookup yields CDR1 MNHEY and CDR2 SVGAGI. This CDR3 comprises 13 residues. The ends were cut back, 5 bases at V and 1 base at J, with 8 bases in the middle. The CDR3 nucleotides read TGTGCCAGCAGTCGTCAGGGTAACTATGGCTACACCTTC. Amino acid sequence: CASSRQGNYGYTF.

This rearrangement joins TRBV29-1 to TRBJ2-5; tentatively, D is TRBD1 (6 bases). CDR3 length: 16 amino acids. V lost 0 bases to trimming and J lost 0 bases, with 14 bases between them. Germline V gives CDR1 SQVTM, CDR2 ANQGSEA. The CDR3 is CSVEDEATGYQETQYF. The CDR3 coding sequence is TGCAGCGTTGAAGACGAGGCCACAGGGTACCAAGAGACCCAGTACTTC.

This chain links TRBV5-1 with TRBJ2-5; 8 bases are shared with TRBD2. V was pared by 6 bases and J by 2 bases, with 9 bases of the junction left unmatched. There are 15 residues in the CDR3. Germline loops: CDR1 SGHRS, CDR2 YFSETQ. In DNA form, the CDR3 reads TGCGCCAGCAAGGGGCTAGCGGGCACGCAAGAGACCCAGTACTTC. It codes for CASKGLAGTQETQYF.

The CDR3 protein is CASGNSLGEFF. For the CDR3, the DNA is TGCGCCAGCGGAAACAGCCTAGGGGAGTTCTTC. This chain connects TRBV4-1 to TRBJ2-1; a weak D match, TRBD1 (5 bases). The germline CDR1 and CDR2 sequences are MGHRA and YSYEKL. Trimming took off 8 bases at V and 14 bases at J, with 16 bases between the two ends. CDR3 size: 11 residues.

This chain uses TRBV6-5 with TRBJ1-5; 7 bases line up with TRBD1. The CDR3 contains 14 residues. CDR1 MNHEY and CDR2 SVGAGI come from the germline V gene. Trimming took 6 bases from V and 5 from J; bases not matched to a gene: 7. CDR3 bases: TGTGCCAGCAGCGCGAACAGGGGCGATCAGCCCCAGCATTTT. It yields the protein CASSANRGDQPQHF.

This chain joins TRBV6-2 or TRBV6-3 and TRBJ2-3; a weak D match, TRBD2 (5 bases). The CDR3 is made up of 14 amino acids. CDR1 MNHEY and CDR2 SVGEGT come from the germline V gene. V lost 2 bases, J lost 3 bases, and 9 bases lay in between. CDR3 DNA sequence: TGTGCCAGCAGTTACGTGGGAGAAACAGATACGCAGTATTTT. This encodes CASSYVGETDTQYF.

This chain uses TRBV2 with TRBJ2-5, with D unclear. The CDR3 spans 15 residues. CDR1 and CDR2 from the germline V gene are SNHLY and FYNNEI. Trimming took 3 bases from V and 3 from J, leaving 14 bases between them. The CDR3 reads CASSDAYGTEETQYF. The CDR3 nucleotides are TGTGCCAGCAGTGATGCGTACGGAACGGAAGAGACCCAGTACTTC. The full variable domain, rest sourced from reference TRBV2 and TRBJ2-5, is EPEVTQTPSHQVTQMGQEVILRCVPISNHLYFYWYRQILGQKVEFLVSFYNNEISEKSEIFDDQFSVERPDGSNFTLKIRSTKLEDSAMYFCASSDAYGTEETQYFGPGTRLLVL.

The chain joins TRBV7-2 to TRBJ2-7; D gene ambiguous. The CDR3 has 16 amino acids. In germline, CDR1 is SGHTA, CDR2 FQGNSA. The ends were cut back, 5 bases at V and 1 base at J, with 18 bases in the middle. CDR3 DNA sequence: TGTGCCAGCAGCCTACCGAAATCGACGGATTCCTACGAGCAGTACTTC. It encodes CASSLPKSTDSYEQYF.

V and J are TRBV7-8 and TRBJ2-7, with D maybe TRBD2 (6 bases). The length of the CDR3 is 14 residues. Per the germline V gene, CDR1 is SGHVS and CDR2 is FQNEAQ. The V gene lost 6 bases and the J gene lost 3 bases, with 15 bases spanning the gap. The CDR3 loop is CASSSDPGDYEQYF. The CDR3 nucleotides read TGTGCCAGCAGTTCCGACCCGGGGGACTACGAGCAGTACTTC.